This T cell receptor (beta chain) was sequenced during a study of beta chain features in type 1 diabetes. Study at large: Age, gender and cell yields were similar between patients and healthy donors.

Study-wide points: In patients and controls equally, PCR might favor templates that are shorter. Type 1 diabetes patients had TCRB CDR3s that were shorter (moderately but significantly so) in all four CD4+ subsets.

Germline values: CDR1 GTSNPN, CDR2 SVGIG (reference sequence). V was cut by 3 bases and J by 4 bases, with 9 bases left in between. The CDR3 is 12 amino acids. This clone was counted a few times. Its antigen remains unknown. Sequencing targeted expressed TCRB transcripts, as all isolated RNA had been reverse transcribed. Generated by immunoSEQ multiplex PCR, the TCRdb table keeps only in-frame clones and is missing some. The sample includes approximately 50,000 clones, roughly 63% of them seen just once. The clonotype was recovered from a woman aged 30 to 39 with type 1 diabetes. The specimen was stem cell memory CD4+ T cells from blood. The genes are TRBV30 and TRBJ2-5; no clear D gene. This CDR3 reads CAWSLARETQYF. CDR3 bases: TGTGCCTGGAGCCTCGCCAGAGAGACCCAGTACTTC.